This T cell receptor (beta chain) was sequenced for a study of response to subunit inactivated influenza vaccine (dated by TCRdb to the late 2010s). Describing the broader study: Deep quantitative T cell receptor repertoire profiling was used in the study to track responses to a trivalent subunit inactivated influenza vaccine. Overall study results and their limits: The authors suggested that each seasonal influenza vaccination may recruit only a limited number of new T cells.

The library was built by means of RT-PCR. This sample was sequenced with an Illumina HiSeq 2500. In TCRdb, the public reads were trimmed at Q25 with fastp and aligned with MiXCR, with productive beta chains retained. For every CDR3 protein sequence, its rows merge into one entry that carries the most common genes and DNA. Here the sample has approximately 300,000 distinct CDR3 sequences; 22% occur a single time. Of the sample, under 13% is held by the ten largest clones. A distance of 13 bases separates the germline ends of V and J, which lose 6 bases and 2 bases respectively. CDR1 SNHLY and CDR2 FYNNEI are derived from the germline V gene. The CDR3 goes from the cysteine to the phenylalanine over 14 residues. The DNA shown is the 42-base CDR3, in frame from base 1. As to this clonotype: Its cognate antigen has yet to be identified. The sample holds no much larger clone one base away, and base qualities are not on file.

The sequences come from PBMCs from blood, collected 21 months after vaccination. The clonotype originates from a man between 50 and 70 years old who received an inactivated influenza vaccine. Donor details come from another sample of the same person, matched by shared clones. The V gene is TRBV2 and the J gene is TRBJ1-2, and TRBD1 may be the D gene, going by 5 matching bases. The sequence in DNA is TGTGCCAGCAGAGCGACAGCTCCCAACTATGGCTACACCTTC. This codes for CASRATAPNYGYTF.